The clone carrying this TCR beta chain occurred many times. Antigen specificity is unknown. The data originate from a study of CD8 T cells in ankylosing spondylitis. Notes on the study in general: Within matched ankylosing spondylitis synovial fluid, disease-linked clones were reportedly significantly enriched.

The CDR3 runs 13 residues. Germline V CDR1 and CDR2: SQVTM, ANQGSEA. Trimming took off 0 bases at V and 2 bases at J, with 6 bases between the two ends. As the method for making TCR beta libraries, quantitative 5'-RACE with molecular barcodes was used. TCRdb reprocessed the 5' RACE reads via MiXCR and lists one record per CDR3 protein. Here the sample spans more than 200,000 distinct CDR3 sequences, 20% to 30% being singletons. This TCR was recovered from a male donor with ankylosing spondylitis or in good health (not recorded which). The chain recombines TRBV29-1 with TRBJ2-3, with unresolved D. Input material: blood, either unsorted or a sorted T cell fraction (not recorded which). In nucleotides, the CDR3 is TGCAGCGTTGAAGAGGGGAACACAGATACGCAGTATTTT. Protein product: CSVEEGNTDTQYF.